A selection of T cell receptor beta chains follows, all from one sample in a study of regulatory T cells in long-lasting Graves disease. Each CDR3 protein is one row after TCRdb ran MiXCR on the multiplex PCR reads. The repertoire holds roughly 430,000 distinct CDR3 sequences, with roughly 17% as singletons. This sample was also put to use in a study of T cells in Graves' hyperthyroidism and ophthalmopathy.

This material consisted of peripheral blood mononuclear cells (PBMCs), taken at new diagnosis, from a patient treated with antithyroid drugs. Source of these receptors: a woman in her thirties with Graves disease. CDR3s include the opening cysteine and the closing phenylalanine or tryptophan. Fields, in order: CDR3 length, V gene, J gene, clone size, D gene, CDR3 protein, CDR3 DNA. A D gene is named only where the DNA matches it firmly. A row's size may be missing; if present it is once, few, many or a size class.

CDR3 length: 16
V gene: TRBV9
J gene: TRBJ2-2
clone size: -
D gene: -
CDR3 protein: CASSVGVAANTGELFF
CDR3 DNA: TGTGCCAGCAGCGTAGGAGTAGCGGCGAACACCGGGGAGCTGTTTTTT

CDR3 length: 16
V gene: TRBV5-1
J gene: TRBJ1-6
clone size: many
D gene: -
CDR3 protein: CASSLVSSQWGSPLHF
CDR3 DNA: TGCGCCAGCAGCTTGGTTTCGAGCCAATGGGGTTCACCCCTCCACTTT

CDR3 length: 13
V gene: TRBV27
J gene: TRBJ2-3
clone size: -
D gene: TRBD2
CDR3 protein: CASSRLAPDTQYF
CDR3 DNA: TGTGCCAGCAGTCGACTAGCGCCAGATACGCAGTATTTT

CDR3 length: 14
V gene: TRBV20-1
J gene: TRBJ2-3
clone size: many
D gene: -
CDR3 protein: CSAPPSSGTDTQYF
CDR3 DNA: TGCAGTGCACCTCCTTCCTCGGGTACAGATACGCAGTATTTT

CDR3 length: 14
V gene: TRBV28
J gene: TRBJ2-1
clone size: -
D gene: -
CDR3 protein: CASSRNRGQETQFF
CDR3 DNA: TGTGCCAGCAGTCGGAACCGGGGACAAGAGACCCAGTTCTTC

CDR3 length: 14
V gene: TRBV5-5
J gene: TRBJ2-1
clone size: many
D gene: -
CDR3 protein: CASSLAQVYNEQFF
CDR3 DNA: TGTGCCAGCAGCTTGGCGCAGGTCTACAATGAGCAGTTCTTC

CDR3 length: 16
V gene: TRBV7-9
J gene: TRBJ2-1
clone size: many
D gene: TRBD1
CDR3 protein: CASSLAGTVAYNEQFF
CDR3 DNA: TGTGCCAGCAGCTTAGCGGGGACAGTCGCCTACAATGAGCAGTTCTTC

CDR3 length: 17
V gene: TRBV7-8
J gene: TRBJ2-5
clone size: -
D gene: TRBD2
CDR3 protein: CASSQGLAGGPRKTQYF
CDR3 DNA: TGTGCCAGCAGCCAAGGACTAGCGGGAGGGCCTAGAAAGACCCAGTACTTC

CDR3 length: 17
V gene: TRBV7-9
J gene: TRBJ2-3
clone size: many
D gene: -
CDR3 protein: CAGSLSQAGSSTDTQYF
CDR3 DNA: TGTGCCGGCAGCTTATCTCAGGCGGGAAGTAGCACAGATACGCAGTATTTT

CDR3 length: 17
V gene: TRBV28
J gene: TRBJ2-5
clone size: many
D gene: TRBD2
CDR3 protein: CASSLLSGRALGETQYF
CDR3 DNA: TGTGCCAGCAGTTTATTGAGCGGGAGGGCCCTCGGGGAGACCCAGTACTTC

CDR3 length: 11
V gene: TRBV29-1
J gene: TRBJ1-2
clone size: -
D gene: -
CDR3 protein: CSVEEGSGYTF
CDR3 DNA: TGCAGCGTTGAAGAGGGCTCAGGCTACACCTTC

CDR3 length: 14
V gene: TRBV6-1
J gene: TRBJ1-1
clone size: many
D gene: -
CDR3 protein: CASSEGGSYTEAFF
CDR3 DNA: TGTGCCAGCAGTGAAGGGGGGTCCTACACTGAAGCTTTCTTT

CDR3 length: 13
V gene: TRBV27
J gene: TRBJ1-2
clone size: many
D gene: -
CDR3 protein: CASSFGGLWRYTF
CDR3 DNA: TGTGCCAGCAGTTTTGGGGGTTTATGGCGCTACACCTTC

CDR3 length: 16
V gene: TRBV20-1
J gene: TRBJ2-1
clone size: many
D gene: TRBD2
CDR3 protein: CSAEARTSATYNEQFF
CDR3 DNA: TGCAGTGCTGAGGCCCGGACTAGCGCAACCTACAATGAGCAGTTCTTC

CDR3 length: 15
V gene: TRBV12-3/TRBV12-4
J gene: TRBJ2-5
clone size: -
D gene: TRBD1
CDR3 protein: CASSLGTGVQETQYF
CDR3 DNA: TGTGCCAGCAGTTTGGGGACAGGGGTCCAAGAGACCCAGTACTTC

CDR3 length: 12
V gene: TRBV30
J gene: TRBJ2-2
clone size: many
D gene: -
CDR3 protein: CAWTGTTGELFF
CDR3 DNA: TGTGCCTGGACCGGGACCACCGGGGAGCTGTTTTTT

CDR3 length: 15
V gene: TRBV28
J gene: TRBJ1-5
clone size: -
D gene: -
CDR3 protein: CASRQRGPSNQPQHF
CDR3 DNA: TGTGCCAGCAGACAAAGGGGTCCCAGCAATCAGCCCCAGCATTTT

CDR3 length: 13
V gene: TRBV29-1
J gene: TRBJ1-1
clone size: many
D gene: -
CDR3 protein: CSVAGRLNTEAFF
CDR3 DNA: TGCAGCGTTGCTGGCAGGTTGAACACTGAAGCTTTCTTT

CDR3 length: 13
V gene: TRBV20-1
J gene: TRBJ1-2
clone size: many
D gene: -
CDR3 protein: CSAPRPNNYGYTF
CDR3 DNA: TGCAGTGCTCCGCGGCCGAATAACTATGGCTACACCTTC

CDR3 length: 15
V gene: TRBV6-2/TRBV6-3
J gene: TRBJ2-1
clone size: few
D gene: -
CDR3 protein: CASSYSAGLNLEQFF
CDR3 DNA: TGTGCCAGCAGTTACTCTGCAGGGCTTAATCTGGAGCAGTTCTTC

CDR3 length: 16
V gene: TRBV28
J gene: TRBJ2-5
clone size: many
D gene: TRBD2
CDR3 protein: CASSSQPGLAGETQYF
CDR3 DNA: TGTGCCAGCAGTTCACAACCGGGACTAGCAGGAGAGACCCAGTACTTC

CDR3 length: 12
V gene: TRBV27
J gene: TRBJ2-5
clone size: many
D gene: -
CDR3 protein: CASMGAAETQYF
CDR3 DNA: TGTGCCAGCATGGGAGCGGCGGAGACCCAGTACTTC

CDR3 length: 15
V gene: TRBV28
J gene: TRBJ1-3
clone size: few
D gene: TRBD1
CDR3 protein: CASSLYSGGRNTIYF
CDR3 DNA: TGTGCCAGCAGTTTATACTCAGGGGGCCGAAACACCATATATTTT

CDR3 length: 15
V gene: TRBV5-1
J gene: TRBJ2-1
clone size: many
D gene: -
CDR3 protein: CASSLDPEGYNEQFF
CDR3 DNA: TGCGCCAGCAGTTTGGACCCCGAGGGCTACAATGAGCAGTTCTTC